This T cell receptor (beta chain) was recorded in a study of T-cell reconstitution after alpha-beta-depleted transplantation in children. Study-level points and caveats: A year had passed since transplant, and T-cell counts and diversity by then came mostly from newly produced T cells. Some patients' high day-60 TCRbeta diversity was attributed to recipient cells surviving conditioning. Reportedly, roughly two months post-transplant, alpha-beta T cells arose from several hundred expanded graft clones.

Unique molecular identifiers were incorporated during preparation of the TCRbeta library. TCRdb re-called the PCR reads through MiXCR, storing one row per CDR3 protein. The data contain approximately 500,000 distinct CDR3 sequences, 25% to 30% of them seen just once; the ten biggest clones take up just over 35%. Details on this clonotype: The antigen is not known.

The sequence was obtained from a boy less than two years old with Wiskott-Aldrich syndrome, due to receive a stem cell transplant. Material: PBMCs, obtained before TCRalphabeta/CD19-depleted stem cell transplant.

The CDR3 here is CAISGGLAGVDDNEQFF. The CDR3, as DNA: TGTGCCATCAGTGGTGGACTAGCGGGAGTTGACGACAATGAGCAGTTCTTC. The V and J genes are TRBV10-3 and TRBJ2-1, with 13 bases fitting TRBD2. The V gene's germline CDR1 is ENHRY and CDR2 SYGVKD. The CDR3 runs to 17 residues. The V gene end was trimmed by 4 bases and the J gene end by 5 bases; junction bases not matched to a gene: 8.